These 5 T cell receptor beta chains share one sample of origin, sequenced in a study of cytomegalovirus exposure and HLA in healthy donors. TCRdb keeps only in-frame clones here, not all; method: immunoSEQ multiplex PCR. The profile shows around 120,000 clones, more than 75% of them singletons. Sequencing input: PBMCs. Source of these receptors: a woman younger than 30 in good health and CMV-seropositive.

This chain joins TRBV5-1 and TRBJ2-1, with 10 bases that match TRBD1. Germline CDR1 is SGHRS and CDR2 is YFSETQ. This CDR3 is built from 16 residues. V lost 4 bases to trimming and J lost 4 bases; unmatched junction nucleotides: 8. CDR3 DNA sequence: TGCGCCAGCAGCCGGGAGGGGGACAGGGGTTACAATGAGCAGTTCTTC. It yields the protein CASSREGDRGYNEQFF.

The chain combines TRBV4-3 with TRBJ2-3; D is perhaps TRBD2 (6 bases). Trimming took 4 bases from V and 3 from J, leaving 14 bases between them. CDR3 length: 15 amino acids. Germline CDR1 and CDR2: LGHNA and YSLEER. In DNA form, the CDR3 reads TGCGCCAGCAGCCCCAGCCGGGGGAGGACAGATACGCAGTATTTT. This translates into CASSPSRGRTDTQYF.

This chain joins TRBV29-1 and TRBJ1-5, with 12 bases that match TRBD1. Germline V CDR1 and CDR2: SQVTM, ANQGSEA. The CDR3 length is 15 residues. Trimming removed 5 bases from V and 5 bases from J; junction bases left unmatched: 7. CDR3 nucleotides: TGCAGCGTTCGAGCCGGGACAGGGGGCCATCAGCCCCAGCATTTT. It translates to CSVRAGTGGHQPQHF.

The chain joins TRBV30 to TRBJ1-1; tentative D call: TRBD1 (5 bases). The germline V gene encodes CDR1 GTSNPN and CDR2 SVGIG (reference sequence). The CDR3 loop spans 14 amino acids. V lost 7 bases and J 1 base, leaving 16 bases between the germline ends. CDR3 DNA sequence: TGTGCCTCTAAGCCGCGGGGACGGAACACTGAAGCTTTCTTT. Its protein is CASKPRGRNTEAFF.

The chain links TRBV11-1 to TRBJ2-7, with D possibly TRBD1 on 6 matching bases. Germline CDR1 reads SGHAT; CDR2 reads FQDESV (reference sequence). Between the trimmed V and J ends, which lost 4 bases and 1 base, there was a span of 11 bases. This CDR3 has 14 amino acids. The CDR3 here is CASSSGTMSYEQYF. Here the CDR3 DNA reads TGTGCCAGCAGCTCCGGGACAATGTCCTACGAGCAGTACTTC. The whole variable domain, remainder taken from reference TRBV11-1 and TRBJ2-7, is EAEVAQSPRYKITEKSQAVAFWCDPISGHATLYWYRQILGQGPELLVQFQDESVVDDSQLPKDRFSAERLKGVDSTLKIQPAELGDSAMYLCASSSGTMSYEQYFGPGTRLTVT.